This is a list of T cell receptor beta chains from one sample in a study of cytomegalovirus exposure and HLA in healthy donors. Some clones are missing from TCRdb's copy, which holds only in-frame ones; the method was immunoSEQ multiplex PCR. The sample consists of about 190,000 clones, around 81% of them appearing once. Sequences were obtained from PBMCs. Receptors originate from a woman aged 18-29 years in good health and CMV-seropositive. The CDR3 runs from the conserved cysteine through the conserved F or W. The D gene is left open where the match is weak. Not every row has a clone size; where given, it reads once, few, many or a size class.

size	V	J	D	DNA	CDR3
-	TRBV13	TRBJ2-7	-	TGTGCCAGCAGCCCCAGCGACAGACCCCTCGAGCAGTACTTC	CASSPSDRPLEQYF
-	TRBV7-2	TRBJ2-4	-	TGTGCCAGCAGTTTGGACTTCACAACCAAAAACATTCAGTACTTC	CASSLDFTTKNIQYF
few	TRBV10-3	TRBJ2-5	TRBD2	TGTGCCACCGGGGGGGCGGGAGAGACCCAGTACTTC	CATGGAGETQYF
-	TRBV4-3	TRBJ2-1	TRBD2	TGCGCCAGCAGCCAATTTCTAGCGGGGTTCAATGAGCAGTTCTTC	CASSQFLAGFNEQFF
-	TRBV10-1	TRBJ2-5	TRBD2	TGCGCCAGCAGTTCTAGCGGGGCAGCAGAGACCCAGTACTTC	CASSSSGAAETQYF
-	TRBV28	TRBJ1-3	-	TGTGCCAGCAGTTTTAGTGCGGGCAGGGGAAACACCATATATTTT	CASSFSAGRGNTIYF
once	TRBV9	TRBJ2-7	-	TGTGCCAGCAACAGCCAGGGCGGCTACGAGCAGTACTTC	CASNSQGGYEQYF
once	TRBV13	TRBJ2-2	-	TGTGCCAGCAGCTTCTACGGGACTTACACCGGGGAGCTGTTTTTT	CASSFYGTYTGELFF
-	TRBV11-2	TRBJ2-6	-	TGTGCCAGCAGCTTAGAAGGGGGAGCCAACGTCCTGACTTTC	CASSLEGGANVLTF
-	TRBV6-1	TRBJ1-1	TRBD1	TGTGCCAGCAGTAGGACAGGGGGAACTGAAGCTTTCTTT	CASSRTGGTEAFF
once	TRBV7-9	TRBJ1-1	TRBD1	TGTGCCAGCAGCTTAGGCAACAGGGGCTATATGAACACTGAAGCTTTCTTT	CASSLGNRGYMNTEAFF
-	TRBV5-1	TRBJ1-4	-	TGCGCCAGCAGCTTGGTGGGGGGACGTACAACTAATGAAAAACTGTTTTTT	CASSLVGGRTTNEKLFF
-	TRBV5-6	TRBJ2-2	-	TGTGCCAGCAGCTACCCCGGATACGGGGGGCCCGGGGAGCTGTTTTTT	CASSYPGYGGPGELFF
-	TRBV5-6	TRBJ1-1	-	TGTGCCAGCAGCTTCGGGGCACAGGGTACTGAAGCTTTCTTT	CASSFGAQGTEAFF
-	TRBV9	TRBJ1-6	TRBD1	TGTGCCAGCAGCGTCCGGGACAGCGATTCACCCCTCCACTTT	CASSVRDSDSPLHF
-	TRBV4-3	TRBJ2-5	TRBD1	TGCGCCAGCAGCCAGAGGACAGGGATCGGATGGGCAGAGACCCAGTACTTC	CASSQRTGIGWAETQYF
few	TRBV25-1	TRBJ2-1	TRBD1	TGTGCCAGCAGTGCGACAGGGTTAAACAATGAGCAGTTCTTC	CASSATGLNNEQFF
-	TRBV5-1	TRBJ2-5	-	TGCGCCAGCAGCTCCCGGGACACAAAAGAGACCCAGTACTTC	CASSSRDTKETQYF
-	TRBV7-2	TRBJ2-5	-	TGTGCCAGCAGCTCATTTGGCAGGGGAGAGACCCAGTACTTC	CASSSFGRGETQYF
few	TRBV7-6	TRBJ1-6	-	TGTGCCGTCGCACGCGATCGGGATTCACCCCTCCACTTT	CAVARDRDSPLHF
-	TRBV19	TRBJ1-3	TRBD1	TGTGCCAGTAGTCCGGGACAGAACGAATTAAACACCATATATTTT	CASSPGQNELNTIYF
-	TRBV29-1	TRBJ1-2	-	TGCAGCGTTGGGGAGGGACTAGGTGGCTACACCTTC	CSVGEGLGGYTF
-	TRBV2	TRBJ1-2	-	TGTGCCACCCGGGGGGGACACCTGAATTATGGCTACACCTTC	CATRGGHLNYGYTF
few	TRBV6-1	TRBJ2-7	-	TGTGCCAGCAGTGAAGTGGCCAGTCCAACGTGGTACGAGCAGTACTTC	CASSEVASPTWYEQYF
once	TRBV30	TRBJ2-7	-	TGTGCCTGGAGCAGACAGCGCCACGAGCAGTACTTC	CAWSRQRHEQYF
-	TRBV27	TRBJ1-2	TRBD1	TGTGCCAGCAGTTTCAGGGGGCCTAGCCTCGTTAGTGTAGGCTACACCTTC	CASSFRGPSLVSVGYTF
-	TRBV10-3	TRBJ1-2	-	TGTGCCATCAGTGAGTCGGAGGACTATGGCTACACCTTC	CAISESEDYGYTF
-	TRBV30	TRBJ1-1	-	TGTGCCTGGAGTCAGGGTAGGGGCACTGAAGCTTTCTTT	CAWSQGRGTEAFF
-	TRBV2	TRBJ2-7	-	TGTGCCAGGGAGGGGGCATCGAGCTCCTACGAGCAGTACTTC	CAREGASSSYEQYF
-	TRBV14	TRBJ1-2	-	TGTGCCAGCAGCCAAGAATCCCTGGGACTACTCTATGGCTACACCTTC	CASSQESLGLLYGYTF
-	TRBV5-1	TRBJ2-5	-	TGCGCCAGCGGGGCCACCCCCGGAGAGACCCAGTACTTC	CASGATPGETQYF
-	TRBV18	TRBJ2-2	-	TGTGCCAGCTCACGTACGGGTCCTTCGAACACCGGGGAGCTGTTTTTT	CASSRTGPSNTGELFF
-	TRBV7-7	TRBJ2-5	-	TGTGCTAGCAGCTTAGGGAGGTTTGCGGGGGCCAAACTCGACCAAGAGACCCAGTACTTC	CASSLGRFAGAKLDQETQYF
-	TRBV19	TRBJ1-2	TRBD1	TGTGCCAGTAGTAGGACAGGGCCCCCCTATGGCTACACCTTC	CASSRTGPPYGYTF
-	TRBV11-2	TRBJ1-3	-	TGTGCCAGCAGCTTAGGAGGGTTGGACACCATATATTTT	CASSLGGLDTIYF
-	TRBV28	TRBJ1-1	TRBD1	TGTGCCAGCAGTCTCCCTGGGACAGGCACGGTGAACACTGAAGCTTTCTTT	CASSLPGTGTVNTEAFF
-	TRBV7-2	TRBJ1-2	-	TGTGCCAGCAGCTGGCGGGGTCGTGGCTACACCTTC	CASSWRGRGYTF
-	TRBV5-4	TRBJ2-2	-	TGTGCCAGCACCCCGAAGGGGGGGGCCGGGGAGCTGTTTTTT	CASTPKGGAGELFF
-	TRBV4-3	TRBJ1-2	-	TGCGCCAGCAGCCAAGACCAGGCCGCAGGGCTGAACTATGGCTACACCTTC	CASSQDQAAGLNYGYTF
-	TRBV4-3	TRBJ2-1	-	TGCGCCAGCAGCCAAGACCAGGCCCTAGGGGGTAATGAGCAGTTCTTC	CASSQDQALGGNEQFF
-	TRBV30	TRBJ2-6	-	TGTGCCTGGGGGACTTCCAACGGCCTGACTTTC	CAWGTSNGLTF
-	TRBV2	TRBJ1-2	TRBD1	TGTGCCAGCTCTGGACAGGGGGCATCAGTGGGCTACACCTTC	CASSGQGASVGYTF
-	TRBV5-4	TRBJ2-3	-	TGTGCCAGCAGCTTGGGGACTTCCACGATGAGGCAGTATTTT	CASSLGTSTMRQYF
-	TRBV2	TRBJ2-7	TRBD1	TGTGCCAGCAGGGGAGGACAGGGACACTCCTACGAGCAGTACTTC	CASRGGQGHSYEQYF
-	TRBV2	TRBJ2-4	-	TGTGCCAGCAGTGAAGGTTTTATCAAAAACAGTCAGTACTTC	CASSEGFIKNSQYF
-	TRBV16	TRBJ2-7	-	TGTGCCAGCAGCCAATCTTCAGGGTCCGAGCAGTACTTC	CASSQSSGSEQYF
-	TRBV6-1	TRBJ1-1	-	TGTGCCAGCAGCAGGGGACCCCTAATGAACACTGAAGCTTTCTTT	CASSRGPLMNTEAFF
-	TRBV5-4	TRBJ1-1	-	TGTGCCAGCAGCTCCGGAGGACTTCCGAACACTGAAGCTTTCTTT	CASSSGGLPNTEAFF
-	TRBV4-2	TRBJ2-4	TRBD2	TGTGCCAGCAGCCAAGAATGGCGGGGGGGCACAAACATTCAGTACTTC	CASSQEWRGGTNIQYF
-	TRBV6-5	TRBJ2-1	-	TGTGCCAGCAGTTATCTGGGCGCCGACAATGAGCAGTTCTTC	CASSYLGADNEQFF
-	TRBV19	TRBJ2-5	-	TGTGCCAGTGGAACAGGTCTCCAAGAGACCCAGTACTTC	CASGTGLQETQYF
-	TRBV9	TRBJ1-6	TRBD1	TGTGCCAGCAGTTTACAGGGGGATAATTCACCCCTCCACTTT	CASSLQGDNSPLHF
once	TRBV6-1	TRBJ1-4	-	TGTGCCAGCAGTGAAGCGGGTGCGGCTAATGAAAAACTGTTTTTT	CASSEAGAANEKLFF